These T cell receptor beta chains were read from a single sample in a study of T-cell memory formation after mild COVID-19. TCRdb redid the calling of the 5' RACE reads with MiXCR, one entry per CDR3 protein. This table holds 150,000 or so distinct CDR3 sequences, 20% to 25% found once. Sequencing was performed on PBMCs or a T cell subset sorted from them (not recorded which). All receptors come from an adult woman who had mild COVID-19 (a few samples of this study predate the infection). Cell type and time point are not known. CDR3s include the opening cysteine and the closing phenylalanine or tryptophan. The D gene is left open where the match is weak. The listing skips clone size in some rows; elsewhere it reads once, few, many or a size class.

J gene,D gene,clone size,V gene,CDR3 DNA,CDR3 protein
TRBJ2-1,TRBD2,.,TRBV9,TGTGCCAGCAGCGGGGCTAGCGGGATTGACAATGAGCAGTTCTTC,CASSGASGIDNEQFF
TRBJ2-7,TRBD1,.,TRBV27,TGTGCCAGCAGTAGCCCCCGGGACAGTCCTACCTACGAGCAGTACTTC,CASSSPRDSPTYEQYF
TRBJ1-2,.,.,TRBV6-5,TGTGCCAGCAGTTACTCGGGGACCACCTATGGCTACACCTTC,CASSYSGTTYGYTF
TRBJ1-1,.,.,TRBV6-1,TGTGCCAGCAGTGAAGCGGGGGGCACTGAAGCTTTCTTT,CASSEAGGTEAFF
TRBJ1-1,.,.,TRBV5-6,TGTGCCAGCAGCTTGGAAGGGTCCCCTGAAGCTTTCTTT,CASSLEGSPEAFF
TRBJ2-1,.,few,TRBV5-4,TGTGCCAGCAGCACCCCGGGACTTAGCTCCTACAATGAGCAGTTCTTC,CASSTPGLSSYNEQFF
TRBJ2-1,TRBD2,.,TRBV4-3,TGCGCCAGCGGTGTCGGACTAGCGGGAGACGAGCAGTTCTTC,CASGVGLAGDEQFF
TRBJ1-6,.,.,TRBV20-1,TGCAGTGCTAGAGATGCCCTTCAGGCTTTCGTTGGGTCACCCCTCCACTTT,CSARDALQAFVGSPLHF
TRBJ2-2,.,.,TRBV12-3/TRBV12-4,TGTGCCAGCAGTTCCCCCTGGGCTAACACCGGGGAGCTGTTTTTT,CASSSPWANTGELFF
TRBJ2-2,TRBD1,.,TRBV30,TGTGCCTGTCGGACAGGGGACACCGGGGAGCTGTTTTTT,CACRTGDTGELFF
TRBJ2-3,.,.,TRBV30,TGTGCCTGGGAAGGGGATACGCAGTATTTT,CAWEGDTQYF
TRBJ1-1,.,few,TRBV6-6,TGTGCCAGCAGTTACCAGGGGTTTACTGAAGCTTTCTTT,CASSYQGFTEAFF